This T cell receptor beta chain is drawn from a study of vaccination effects on CD4 cells after COVID-19. Trimming cost V 0 bases and J 10 bases, with 15 bases left between them. Germline V gene lookup returns CDR1 SGHAT and CDR2 FQNNGV. The CDR3 is 14 amino acids. Comments on this clone: What it recognizes is unknown.

The method was immunoSEQ multiplex PCR; TCRdb's version includes in-frame clones alone and lacks a portion of them. Seen here are over 20,000 clones, over 65% observed once, and the top ten hold 35% to 40%. Pools of viral peptides were used by the ViraFEST assay to expand antigen-specific CD4+ T cells ahead of sequencing. When roughly eleven days of culture had elapsed, CD4+ T cells were isolated. SARS-CoV-2 infection was confirmed by PCR in the person between March and December 2020. Cultures had half their medium replaced with IL-2 medium on days 3 and 7. This sequence originates from a human donor who had a prior SARS-CoV-2 infection. The sequencing used CD4+ T cells from PBMCs cultured with a peptide pool, collected before COVID-19 vaccination. The J gene is TRBJ1-1, the V gene TRBV11-2; D gene ambiguous. In nucleotides, the CDR3 is TGTGCCAGCAGCTTAGATCTTAGCCGTCCTGGAGCTTTCTTT. Protein: CASSLDLSRPGAFF.